Presented here are 30 T cell receptor beta chains from one specimen sequenced in a study of blood T cell repertoires in COVID-19. Measured with immunoSEQ multiplex PCR; TCRdb has only the in-frame clones, and not every one. The sample lists 140,000 or so clones, 88% occurring once. Sequencing was performed on peripheral blood. The receptor set was obtained from a human donor with COVID-19, enrolled during active disease. The donor label of this sample is uncertain.

The CDR3 loop is CASSFLGGQEGEQYF. In nucleotides, the CDR3 is TGCGCCAGCAGCTTCCTGGGAGGCCAAGAGGGCGAGCAGTACTTC. V and J are TRBV5-1 and TRBJ2-7; possible D gene TRBD2, 6 bases. CDR1 is SGHRS and CDR2 is YFSETQ in the germline V gene. This CDR3 contains 15 residues. The V end lost 2 bases, the J end lost 6 bases, and 18 bases lay between the germline ends.

The sample holds one count of this clone. The chain joins TRBV7-3 to TRBJ2-7, with D perhaps matching TRBD1 (6 bases). Trimming stripped 4 bases from V and 6 bases from J, with 22 bases between. The CDR3 totals 16 residues. The germline V gene encodes CDR1 SGHTA and CDR2 FQGTGA. This CDR3 reads CASSSGVHGQASEQYF. The CDR3 nucleotides are TGTGCCAGCAGCTCAGGGGTTCACGGGCAGGCGAGCGAGCAGTACTTC. Based on the CDR3 plus reference TRBV7-3 and TRBJ2-7, the full variable domain is GAGVSQTPSNKVTEKGKYVELRCDPISGHTALYWYRQSLGQGPEFLIYFQGTGAADDSGLPNDRFFAVRPEGSVSTLKIQRTERGDSAVYLCASSSGVHGQASEQYFGPGTRLTVT.

The CDR3 region has the DNA TGTGCCAGCAGCGTTAGCCCGGGACAGGGGGCTAATAATTCACCCCTCCACTTT. Translated, it gives CASSVSPGQGANNSPLHF. This sequence joins TRBV9 and TRBJ1-6; 12 nucleotides agree with TRBD1. The CDR3 loop spans 18 amino acids. The V and J ends lost 2 bases and 5 bases, in that order; junction bases with no gene match: 8. In germline, CDR1 is SGDLS, CDR2 YYNGEE.

The V gene is TRBV3-1 (or the pseudogene TRBV3-2), the J gene TRBJ1-5; weak D call: TRBD1 (6 bases). This CDR3 region has 13 residues. V gave up 4 bases and J gave up 8 bases, with 12 bases separating them. CDR1 and CDR2 from the germline V gene are LGHDT and YNNKEL (reference sequence). The CDR3 here is CASSPGQPEPQHF. The CDR3 DNA reads TGTGCCAGCAGCCCCGGACAGCCGGAGCCCCAGCATTTT.

The rearrangement links TRBV7-9 to TRBJ1-5; a possible D gene is TRBD1 (6 bases). Trimming stripped 5 bases from V and 0 bases from J, with 17 bases between. The CDR3 length is 17 residues. Germline V gene lookup returns CDR1 SEHNR and CDR2 FQNEAQ (reference sequence). The CDR3, as DNA: TGTGCCAGCAGCCCACACAGGGTCATTCATAGCAATCAGCCCCAGCATTTT. Translating gives CASSPHRVIHSNQPQHF.

The V call is TRBV9, the J call TRBJ1-2, with D perhaps matching TRBD1 (6 bases). The V and J ends lost 4 bases and 3 bases respectively, with 10 bases between them. The CDR3 has 13 amino acids. From germline, CDR1 is SGDLS and CDR2 YYNGEE. The CDR3 spells CASSTRQDYGYTF. CDR3 in DNA: TGTGCCAGCAGCACCCGACAGGACTATGGCTACACCTTC.

V is TRBV27 and J is TRBJ1-2, with D possibly TRBD1 on 6 matching bases. The CDR3 runs to 14 residues. Germline CDR1 reads MNHEY; CDR2 reads SMNVEV (reference sequence). Trimming took off 6 bases at V and 4 bases at J, with 15 bases between the two ends. The CDR3, as DNA: TGTGCCAGCAGCTCCGGGACAATAACCTATGGCTACACCTTC. As protein: CASSSGTITYGYTF.

V usage is TRBV9 and J usage is TRBJ2-5, with D unclear. The CDR3 totals 13 residues. Germline CDR1 reads SGDLS; CDR2 reads YYNGEE. Trimming stripped 2 bases from V and 2 bases from J, with 7 bases between. The CDR3 reads CASSVPPQETQYF. The CDR3 region has the DNA TGTGCCAGCAGCGTCCCCCCTCAAGAGACCCAGTACTTC.

The V gene is TRBV9, the J gene TRBJ2-5; TRBD2 aligns across 9 bases. The CDR3 length is 14 residues. Germline V gives CDR1 SGDLS, CDR2 YYNGEE. V lost 3 bases, J lost 1 base, and 1 base stayed unmatched. Here the CDR3 reads CASSGGLAQETQYF. The CDR3 DNA follows: TGTGCCAGCAGCGGGGGACTAGCCCAAGAGACCCAGTACTTC.

This clone is a singleton in its sample. This rearrangement joins TRBV29-1 to TRBJ2-7; D may be TRBD1 (6 bases). Germline V lookup: CDR1 SQVTM, CDR2 ANQGSEA. Trimming removed 6 bases at V and 1 base at J, with 13 bases between. The CDR3 has 13 amino acids. The DNA for the CDR3 is TGCAGCGTCCGGACAGAGACTTCCTACGAGCAGTACTTC. Translating it yields CSVRTETSYEQYF.

This rearrangement joins TRBV5-4 to TRBJ2-1; 10 bases are shared with TRBD2. J was trimmed by 1 base and V by 4 bases; bases with no gene match: 2. CDR3 length: 15 residues. Germline V gene sequence: CDR1 SGHNT, CDR2 YYREEE (reference sequence). CDR3 sequence: CASSPTSGSYNEQFF. The CDR3 DNA is TGTGCCAGCAGCCCGACTAGCGGGTCCTACAATGAGCAGTTCTTC.

The chain recombines TRBV5-1 with TRBJ2-3, with a tentative D call TRBD1 (6 bases). This CDR3 has 14 amino acids. The germline CDR1 and CDR2 sequences are SGHRS and YFSETQ. Trimming left V 0 bases short and J 2 bases short, with 7 bases between. The CDR3 protein is CASSLDRDTDTQYF. Here the CDR3 DNA reads TGCGCCAGCAGCTTGGACAGGGACACAGATACGCAGTATTTT.

The rearrangement uses TRBV30 and TRBJ1-5; perhaps TRBD1 as D (5 bases). This CDR3 is built from 14 residues. CDR1 is GTSNPN and CDR2 is SVGIG in the germline V gene (reference sequence). The germline V and J ends were trimmed by 0 bases and 9 bases, with 15 bases remaining between them. This CDR3 reads CAWSVQGAPAPQHF. The CDR3 nucleotides are TGTGCCTGGAGTGTACAAGGGGCCCCAGCGCCCCAGCATTTT. The complete variable domain, with remaining parts taken from reference TRBV30 and TRBJ1-5, reads SQTIHQWPATLVQPVGSPLSLECTVEGTSNPNLYWYRQAAGRGLQLLFYSVGIGQISSEVPQNLSASRPQDRQFILSSKKLLLSDSGFYLCAWSVQGAPAPQHFGDGTRLSIL.

The chain combines TRBV6-5 with TRBJ2-1; D possibly corresponds to TRBD2 (7 bases). Germline V gene sequence: CDR1 MNHEY, CDR2 SVGAGI. V shed 6 bases and J shed 15 bases, with 18 bases lying between them. The CDR3 covers 12 residues. The CDR3 coding sequence is TGTGCCAGCAGGCGGGGGCCTTTCTTGATGTTCTTC. Its translation: CASRRGPFLMFF.

The chain carries TRBV6-1 and TRBJ1-3; TRBD1 is a possible D gene (5 bases). CDR3 length: 16 amino acids. With 1 base removed from V and 2 bases from J, the gap between germline ends came to 12 bases. CDR1 MNHNS and CDR2 SASEGT come from the germline V gene. CDR3 protein: CASSEGGGETGNTIYF. CDR3 DNA: TGTGCCAGCAGTGAAGGGGGAGGGGAGACTGGAAACACCATATATTTT.

V is TRBV9 and J is TRBJ2-1, with D possibly being TRBD2 (6 bases). CDR1 and CDR2 from the germline V gene are SGDLS and YYNGEE. Trimming removed 3 bases at V and 8 bases at J, with 15 bases between. The CDR3 spans 14 residues. CDR3: CASSAGGNLYEQFF. The CDR3 DNA reads as TGTGCCAGCAGCGCCGGGGGTAATCTATATGAGCAGTTCTTC.

CDR3 in amino acids: CASSLSIYYGYTF. The CDR3 DNA reads as TGTGCCAGCAGTTTATCTATTTACTATGGCTACACCTTC. The chain joins TRBV28 to TRBJ1-2; D is ambiguous. This CDR3 has 13 amino acids. V lost 1 base to trimming and J lost 3 bases, with 6 bases between them. Germline CDR1 reads MDHEN; CDR2 reads SYDVKM.

The chain has TRBV7-9 and TRBJ2-5; the D gene is possibly TRBD2 (6 bases). Trimming took 4 bases from V and 2 from J, leaving 11 bases between them. Germline CDR1 SEHNR, CDR2 FQNEAQ (reference sequence). CDR3 size: 14 residues. The CDR3 sequence is CASSYGAGQETQYF. CDR3 nucleotide sequence: TGTGCCAGCAGCTACGGGGCGGGGCAAGAGACCCAGTACTTC.

V usage is TRBV2 and J usage is TRBJ2-7, with TRBD2 matching 7 bases. This CDR3 contains 12 residues. From germline, CDR1 is SNHLY and CDR2 FYNNEI. V gave up 4 bases and J gave up 3 bases; unmatched junction bases: 0. Here the CDR3 reads CASSGTSYEQYF. As DNA, the CDR3 is TGTGCCAGCAGTGGGACTAGCTACGAGCAGTACTTC.

Comment on this clone: Distinct nucleotide sequences in the sample also encode this CDR3. V usage is TRBV5-1 and J usage is TRBJ1-3; D unclear. Trimming took off 5 bases at V and 0 bases at J, with 6 bases between the two ends. The CDR3 runs 13 residues. Per germline, CDR1 SGHRS and CDR2 YFSETQ. CDR3 in DNA: TGCGCCAGCAGATCCAGCTCTGGAAACACCATATATTTT. Translated: CASRSSSGNTIYF.

V gene TRBV4-2 combines with J gene TRBJ2-1; 11 bases fit TRBD2. Germline trimming cut 3 bases from V and 8 bases from J; bases unmatched to any gene: 6. CDR1 LGHNA and CDR2 YNFKEQ come from the germline V gene. This CDR3 comprises 15 residues. The CDR3 region is CASSHIAGGPHEQFF. Written as DNA, the CDR3 is TGTGCCAGCAGCCACATAGCGGGAGGGCCGCATGAGCAGTTCTTC.

This clone occurred a few times. This chain uses TRBV2 with TRBJ1-3; 7 nucleotides align to TRBD1. J lost 0 bases, V lost 5 bases, and 7 bases had no gene match. Germline V CDR1 and CDR2: SNHLY, FYNNEI. The CDR3 loop spans 16 amino acids. Written as DNA, the CDR3 is TGTGCCAGCAGTATGGGACAGCCGAGCTCTGGAAACACCATATATTTT. Its protein product is CASSMGQPSSGNTIYF.

This clone has a single count. The CDR3 loop reads CASSLLQGLEQPQHF. As DNA, the CDR3 is TGTGCCAGCAGTCTCCTACAGGGGTTAGAACAGCCCCAGCATTTT. The chain joins TRBV6-2 or TRBV6-3 to TRBJ1-5; 7 bases fit TRBD1. The CDR3 is made up of 15 amino acids. Germline V gene sequence: CDR1 MNHEY, CDR2 SVGEGT. The V and J ends lost 5 bases and 7 bases, in that order; junction bases with no gene match: 11.

This chain uses TRBV11-2 with TRBJ2-7, with 7 bases identical to TRBD1. Germline-derived CDR1 and CDR2 are SGHAT and FQNNGV. The CDR3 extends over 12 amino acids. Trimming removed 4 bases from V and 6 bases from J; junction bases left unmatched: 3. This chain's CDR3 is CASSSPGGEQYF. The CDR3 coding sequence is TGTGCCAGCAGCTCCCCAGGGGGCGAGCAGTACTTC.

The CDR3 loop is CASSESLDLSYNEQFF. The CDR3 DNA reads as TGTGCCAGCAGTGAAAGCTTAGACTTGAGCTACAATGAGCAGTTCTTC. The chain recombines TRBV6-1 with TRBJ2-1, with D unresolved. Trimming removed 2 bases at V and 3 bases at J, with 14 bases between. This CDR3 has 16 amino acids. Germline V gene data show CDR1 as MNHNS and CDR2 as SASEGT.

The table lists this clone with a count of one. V is TRBV13 and J is TRBJ2-7, with 11 positions matching TRBD1. The germline V gene has CDR1 PRHDT and CDR2 FYEKMQ (reference sequence). This CDR3 region has 16 residues. V dropped 3 bases and J dropped 4; count of bases not matched to a gene: 8. The CDR3 reads CASSFRRTGGAYEQYF. CDR3 in DNA: TGTGCCAGCAGCTTTCGAAGGACAGGGGGCGCGTACGAGCAGTACTTC. The full variable domain, with the rest looked up from reference TRBV13 and TRBJ2-7, is AAGVIQSPRHLIKEKRETATLKCYPIPRHDTVYWYQQGPGQDPQFLISFYEKMQSDKGSIPDRFSAQQFSDYHSELNMSSLELGDSALYFCASSFRRTGGAYEQYFGPGTRLTVT.

V usage is TRBV9 and J usage is TRBJ2-1, with 13 bases lining up with TRBD2. V lost 0 bases to trimming and J lost 5 bases; unmatched junction nucleotides: 2. The CDR3 totals 16 residues. CDR1 and CDR2 from the germline V gene are SGDLS and YYNGEE. Written as DNA, the CDR3 is TGTGCCAGCAGCGTAGAGGGGACTAGCGGGAACAATGAGCAGTTCTTC. Translated: CASSVEGTSGNNEQFF.

This clone has just a few counts. V gene TRBV6-2 or TRBV6-3 combines with J gene TRBJ2-5; 10 bases line up with TRBD1. This CDR3 comprises 16 residues. J gave up 2 bases and V 0 bases, and 3 bases lay outside the gene matches. CDR1 and CDR2 from the germline V gene are MNHEY and SVGEGT. CDR3 protein: CASSYSTGQGQETQYF. CDR3 coding DNA: TGTGCCAGCAGTTACTCGACGGGACAGGGGCAAGAGACCCAGTACTTC.

The chain recombines TRBV11-3 with TRBJ2-5; a possible D gene is TRBD1 (7 bases). Deletions cut 5 bases from V and 4 bases from J, with 17 bases between. Per germline, CDR1 SGHNT and CDR2 YENEEA. The CDR3 loop spans 15 amino acids. CDR3 in amino acids: CASSAGQSWGETQYF. CDR3 in DNA: TGTGCCAGCAGCGCGGGACAGAGTTGGGGAGAGACCCAGTACTTC.

The chain couples TRBV2 to TRBJ1-6; a possible D gene is TRBD1 (6 bases). This CDR3 region has 15 residues. V lost 3 bases, J lost 6 bases, and 12 bases lay in between. Germline V CDR1 and CDR2: SNHLY, FYNNEI. The CDR3 spells CASSDRGLGNSPLHF. In DNA form, the CDR3 reads TGTGCCAGCAGTGATAGGGGGTTAGGTAATTCACCCCTCCACTTT.